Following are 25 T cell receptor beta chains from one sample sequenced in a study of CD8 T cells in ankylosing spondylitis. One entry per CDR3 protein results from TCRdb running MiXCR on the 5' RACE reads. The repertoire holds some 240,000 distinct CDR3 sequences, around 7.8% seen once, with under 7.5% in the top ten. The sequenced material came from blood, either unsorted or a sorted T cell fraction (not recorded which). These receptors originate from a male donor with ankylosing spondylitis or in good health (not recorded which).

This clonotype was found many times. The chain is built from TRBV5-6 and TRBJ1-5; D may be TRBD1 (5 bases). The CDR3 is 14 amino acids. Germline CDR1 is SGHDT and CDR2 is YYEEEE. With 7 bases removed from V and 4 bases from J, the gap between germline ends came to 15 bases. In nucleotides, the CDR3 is TGTGCCAGCGCGGTTCAGGGATCAAATCAGCCCCAGCATTTT. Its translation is CASAVQGSNQPQHF. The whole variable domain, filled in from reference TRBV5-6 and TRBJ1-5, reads DAGVTQSPTHLIKTRGQQVTLRCSPKSGHDTVSWYQQALGQGPQFIFQYYEEEERQRGNFPDRFSGHQFPNYSSELNVNALLLGDSALYLCASAVQGSNQPQHFGDGTRLSIL.

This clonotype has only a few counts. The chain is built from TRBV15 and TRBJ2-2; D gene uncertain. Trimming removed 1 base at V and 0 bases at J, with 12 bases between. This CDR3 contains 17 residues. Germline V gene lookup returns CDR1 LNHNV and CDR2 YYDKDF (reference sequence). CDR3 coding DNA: TGTGCCACCAGCAGAGCGGTTACCCGCGCGAACACCGGGGAGCTGTTTTTT. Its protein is CATSRAVTRANTGELFF.

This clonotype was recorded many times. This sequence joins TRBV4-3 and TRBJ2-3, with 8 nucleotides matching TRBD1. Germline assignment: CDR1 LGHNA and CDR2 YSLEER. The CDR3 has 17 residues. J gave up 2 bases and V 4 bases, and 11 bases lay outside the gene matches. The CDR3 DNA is TGCGCCAGCAGCCCAGGGGTAGGGACAGGTCACACAGATACGCAGTATTTT. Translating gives CASSPGVGTGHTDTQYF.

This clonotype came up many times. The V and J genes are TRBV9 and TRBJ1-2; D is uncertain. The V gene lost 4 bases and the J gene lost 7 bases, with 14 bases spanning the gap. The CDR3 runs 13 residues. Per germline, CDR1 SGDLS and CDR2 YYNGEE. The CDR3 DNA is TGTGCCAGCAGCTCAGAGGTGGGGTCTGGCTACACCTTC. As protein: CASSSEVGSGYTF.

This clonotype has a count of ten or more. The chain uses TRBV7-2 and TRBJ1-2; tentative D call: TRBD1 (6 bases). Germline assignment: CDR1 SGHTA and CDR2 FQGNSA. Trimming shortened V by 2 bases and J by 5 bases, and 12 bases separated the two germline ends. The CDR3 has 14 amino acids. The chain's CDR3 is CASSLLGGGYGYTF. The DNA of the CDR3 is TGTGCCAGCAGCTTATTAGGGGGGGGGTATGGCTACACCTTC.

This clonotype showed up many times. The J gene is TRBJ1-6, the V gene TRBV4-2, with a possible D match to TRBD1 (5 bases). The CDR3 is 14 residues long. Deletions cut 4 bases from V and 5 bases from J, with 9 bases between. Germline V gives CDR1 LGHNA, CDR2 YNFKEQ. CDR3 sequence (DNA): TGTGCCAGCAGCCCTCGGGGGAATAATTCACCCCTCCACTTT. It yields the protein CASSPRGNNSPLHF.

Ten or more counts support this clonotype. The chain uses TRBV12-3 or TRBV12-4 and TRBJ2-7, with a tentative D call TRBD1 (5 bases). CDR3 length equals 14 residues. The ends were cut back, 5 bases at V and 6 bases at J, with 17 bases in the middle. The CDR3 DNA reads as TGTGCCAGCAGTCCCCTGCTCCAGGGTGGCGAGCAGTACTTC. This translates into CASSPLLQGGEQYF.

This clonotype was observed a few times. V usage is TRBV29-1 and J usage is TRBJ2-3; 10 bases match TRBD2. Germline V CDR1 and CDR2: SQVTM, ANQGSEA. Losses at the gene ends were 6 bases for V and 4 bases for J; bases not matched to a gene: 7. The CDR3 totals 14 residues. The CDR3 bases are TGCAGCGTCCTAGCTAGCGGGAGATCAGATACGCAGTATTTT. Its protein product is CSVLASGRSDTQYF.

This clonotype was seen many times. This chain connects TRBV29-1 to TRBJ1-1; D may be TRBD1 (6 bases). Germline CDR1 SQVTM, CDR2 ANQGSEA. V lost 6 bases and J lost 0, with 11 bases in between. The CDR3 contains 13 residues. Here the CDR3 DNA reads TGCAGCGTACACAGGGTGATGAACACTGAAGCTTTCTTT. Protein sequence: CSVHRVMNTEAFF.

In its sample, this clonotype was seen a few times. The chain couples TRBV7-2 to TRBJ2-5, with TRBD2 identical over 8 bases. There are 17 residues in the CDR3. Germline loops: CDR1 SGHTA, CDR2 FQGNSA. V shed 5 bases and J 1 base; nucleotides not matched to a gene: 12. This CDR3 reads CASSTGRGSGAQETQYF. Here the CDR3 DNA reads TGTGCCAGCAGCACTGGACGGGGTAGCGGGGCCCAAGAGACCCAGTACTTC.

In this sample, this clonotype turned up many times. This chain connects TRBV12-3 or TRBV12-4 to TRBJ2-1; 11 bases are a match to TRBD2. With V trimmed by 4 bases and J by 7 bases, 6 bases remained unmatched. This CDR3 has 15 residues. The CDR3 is CASSSSGRPGNEQFF. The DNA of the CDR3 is TGTGCCAGCAGTTCTAGCGGGAGGCCGGGTAATGAGCAGTTCTTC.

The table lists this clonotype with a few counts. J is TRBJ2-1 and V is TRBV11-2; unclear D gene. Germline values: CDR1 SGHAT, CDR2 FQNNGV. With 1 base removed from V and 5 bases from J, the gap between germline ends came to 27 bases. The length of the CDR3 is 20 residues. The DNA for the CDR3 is TGTGCCAGCAGCTTAGTACCCTCGCGGTCTCACGGAGTAGTCGACAATGAGCAGTTCTTC. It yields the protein CASSLVPSRSHGVVDNEQFF.

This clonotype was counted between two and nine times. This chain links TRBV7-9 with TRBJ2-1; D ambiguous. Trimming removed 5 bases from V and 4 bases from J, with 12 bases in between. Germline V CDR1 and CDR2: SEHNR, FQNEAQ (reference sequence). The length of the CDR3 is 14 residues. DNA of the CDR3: TGTGCCAGCAGCCTCCTAAAGGTTTACAATGAGCAGTTCTTC. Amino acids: CASSLLKVYNEQFF.

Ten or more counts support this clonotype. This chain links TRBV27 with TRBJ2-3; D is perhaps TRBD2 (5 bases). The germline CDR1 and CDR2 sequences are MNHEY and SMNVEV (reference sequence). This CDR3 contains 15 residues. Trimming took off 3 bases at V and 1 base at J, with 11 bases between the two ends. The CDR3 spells CASSFGVRGTDTQYF. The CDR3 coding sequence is TGTGCCAGCAGTTTTGGGGTGCGGGGCACAGATACGCAGTATTTT.

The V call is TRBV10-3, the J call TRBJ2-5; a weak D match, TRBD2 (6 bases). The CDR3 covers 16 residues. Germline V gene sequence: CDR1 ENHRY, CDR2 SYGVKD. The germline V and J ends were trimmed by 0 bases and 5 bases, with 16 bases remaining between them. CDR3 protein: CAISESRAGRMETQYF. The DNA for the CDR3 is TGTGCCATCAGTGAGTCGAGGGCAGGGAGGATGGAGACCCAGTACTTC.

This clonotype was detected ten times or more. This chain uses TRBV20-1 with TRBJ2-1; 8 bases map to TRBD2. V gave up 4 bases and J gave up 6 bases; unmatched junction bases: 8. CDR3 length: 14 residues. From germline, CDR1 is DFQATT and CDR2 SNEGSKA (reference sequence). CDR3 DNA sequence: TGCAGTGCTACCCTACTAGCGGAGATCAATGAGCAGTTCTTC. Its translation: CSATLLAEINEQFF.

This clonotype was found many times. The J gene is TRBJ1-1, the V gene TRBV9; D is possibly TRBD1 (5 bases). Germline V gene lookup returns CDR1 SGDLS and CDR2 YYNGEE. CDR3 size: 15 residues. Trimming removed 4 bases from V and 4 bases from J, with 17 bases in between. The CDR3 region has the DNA TGTGCCAGCAGCCAAGAAGGGGAGTATGGCACTGAAGCTTTCTTT. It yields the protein CASSQEGEYGTEAFF.

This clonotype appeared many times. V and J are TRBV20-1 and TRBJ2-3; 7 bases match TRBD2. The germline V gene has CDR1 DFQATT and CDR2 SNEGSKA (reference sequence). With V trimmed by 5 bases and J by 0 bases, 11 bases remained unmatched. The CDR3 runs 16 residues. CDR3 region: CSASRGSGASTDTQYF. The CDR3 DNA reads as TGCAGTGCTTCACGAGGGAGCGGGGCCAGCACAGATACGCAGTATTTT.

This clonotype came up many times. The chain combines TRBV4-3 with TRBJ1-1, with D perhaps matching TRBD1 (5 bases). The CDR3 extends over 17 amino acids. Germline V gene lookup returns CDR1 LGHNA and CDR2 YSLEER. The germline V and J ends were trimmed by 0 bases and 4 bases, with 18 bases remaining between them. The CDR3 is CASSQDALGRRGTEAFF. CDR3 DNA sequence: TGCGCCAGCAGCCAAGATGCCCTTGGAAGGAGGGGCACTGAAGCTTTCTTT.

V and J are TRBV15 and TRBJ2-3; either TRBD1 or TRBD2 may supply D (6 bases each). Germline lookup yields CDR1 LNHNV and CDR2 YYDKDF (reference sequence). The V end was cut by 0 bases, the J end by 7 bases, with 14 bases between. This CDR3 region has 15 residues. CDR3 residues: CATSRETGAGNTQYF. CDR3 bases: TGTGCCACCAGCAGAGAGACGGGGGCCGGGAATACGCAGTATTTT.

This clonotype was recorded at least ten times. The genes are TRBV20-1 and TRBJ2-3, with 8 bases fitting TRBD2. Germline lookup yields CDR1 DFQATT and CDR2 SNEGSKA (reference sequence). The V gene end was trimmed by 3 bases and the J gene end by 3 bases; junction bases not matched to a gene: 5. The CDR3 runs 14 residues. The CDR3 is CSASGGAATDTQYF. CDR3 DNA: TGCAGTGCTAGCGGGGGGGCGGCGACAGATACGCAGTATTTT.

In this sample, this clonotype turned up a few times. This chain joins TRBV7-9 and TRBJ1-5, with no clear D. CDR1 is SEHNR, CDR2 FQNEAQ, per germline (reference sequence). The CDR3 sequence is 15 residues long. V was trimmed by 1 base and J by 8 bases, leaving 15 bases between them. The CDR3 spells CASSLGGVGIEPQHF. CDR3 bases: TGTGCCAGCAGCTTAGGAGGCGTAGGGATTGAGCCCCAGCATTTT.

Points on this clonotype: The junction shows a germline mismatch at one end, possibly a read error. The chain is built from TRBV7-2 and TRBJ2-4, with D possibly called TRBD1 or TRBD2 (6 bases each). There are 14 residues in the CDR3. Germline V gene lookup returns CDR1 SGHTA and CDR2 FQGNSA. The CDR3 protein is CASSLGGGKNIQYF. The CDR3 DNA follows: TGTGCCAGCAGTTTAGGAGGGGGCAAAAACATTCAGTACTTC.

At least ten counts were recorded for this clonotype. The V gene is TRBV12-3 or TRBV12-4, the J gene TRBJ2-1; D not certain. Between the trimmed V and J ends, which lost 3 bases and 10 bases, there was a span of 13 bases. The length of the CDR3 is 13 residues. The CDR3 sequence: CASSFSRLGEQFF. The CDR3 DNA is TGTGCCAGCAGTTTCAGCAGACTCGGGGAGCAGTTCTTC.

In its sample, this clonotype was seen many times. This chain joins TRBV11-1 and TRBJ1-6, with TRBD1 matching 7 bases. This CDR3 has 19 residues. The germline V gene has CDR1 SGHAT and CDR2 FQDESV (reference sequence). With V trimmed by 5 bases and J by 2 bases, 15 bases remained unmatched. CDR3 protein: CASSHNLGSDRAYNSPLHF. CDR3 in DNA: TGTGCCAGCAGCCACAACCTTGGGTCAGACAGGGCCTATAATTCACCCCTCCACTTT.